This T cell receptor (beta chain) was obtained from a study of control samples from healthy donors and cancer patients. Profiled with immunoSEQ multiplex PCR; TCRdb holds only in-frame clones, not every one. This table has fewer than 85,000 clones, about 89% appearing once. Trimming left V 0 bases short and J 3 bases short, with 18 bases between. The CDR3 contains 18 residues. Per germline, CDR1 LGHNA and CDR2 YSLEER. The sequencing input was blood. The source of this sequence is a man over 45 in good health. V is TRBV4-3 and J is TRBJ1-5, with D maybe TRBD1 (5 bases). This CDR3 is CASSQDVRDPPHNQPQHF. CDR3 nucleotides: TGCGCCAGCAGCCAAGATGTTAGGGACCCTCCCCACAATCAGCCCCAGCATTTT.